This TCR beta chain was obtained from a study of T cell responses to AZD1222 COVID-19 vaccine (dated by TCRdb to the early 2020s). Background on the whole study: TCR sequencing was performed for roughly 250 trial participants, of whom about 200 were given two doses of AZD1222 and around 25 were given two doses of MenACWY control vaccine. Enrollment into the trials was organized by age into subgroups of 18-55, 56-69 and 70-plus years, and those subgroups contained roughly 150, 30 and 60 TCR-sequenced participants, respectively.

Between the V and J ends, shortened by 4 bases and 4 bases respectively, the junction contains 14 bases. Based on the germline V gene, the CDR1 and CDR2 sequences are SGHRS and YFSETQ. The CDR3 sequence holds 14 residues, the cysteine and phenylalanine included. The only DNA kept is the CDR3, 42 bases in frame from the first base. The paper's findings and limits, for the study overall: Participants were mostly white British and included more females than males, and it was suggested by the authors that clonal diversity may have been underestimated. Because no day 14 peak-response samples were available, repertoires were characterized only after the peak T cell response. Conclusions about previously exposed vaccinees are limited, since just 5 to 7 AZD1222 recipients were seropositive for SARS-CoV-2 at baseline. The 56-69-year group was small, and its depth increase did not reach significance, likely because of low power. The vaccine-associated CD4 TCRs covered the entire spike protein, and the dominant responses fell in regions 160-218 and 743-854. After two AZD1222 doses, both the breadth and the depth of spike-specific TCRs were significantly higher than at day 0 and than in MenACWY recipients. Reportedly, close to half of the unique spike-specific TCRs recognized epitopes lying outside the regions that are mutated in the B.1.351 and B.1.1.7 variants.

This specimen's time point label, per the study, means: about 28 days (+/-7) after the second vaccine dose. AZD1222 recipients whose second dose came at about 4 weeks and those whose second dose came at about 12 weeks were combined into one group, since spike-specific TCR depth and breadth did not differ between the two schedules. Vaccinee samples came from UK trials COV001 and COV002, including a single-blind randomized controlled phase 2/3 trial of AZD1222 (ChAdOx1 nCoV-19) in healthy adults. Trial participant PBMC samples were collected at day 0 and day 28 after the second dose for TCRbeta chain sequencing. The CDR3 regions of human TCRbeta chains were subjected to immunosequencing. For the original study's pipeline: TCRs in the repertoires were compared against a reference library of SARS-CoV-2-specific TCRs that had been generated with the MIRA antigen-specificity platform. Breadth was defined as the fraction of unique TCRs that were SARS-CoV-2-associated, and depth was defined as the fraction of total T cells that were SARS-CoV-2-associated. Using the MIRA data, each spike-specific TCR was assigned both to the spike region to which the TCR was reactive and to a CD4 or CD8 class. Log10-transformed breadth and depth values were compared by one-way ANOVA with Sidak's multiple comparisons tests. TCRdb provides this immuneACCESS table in a form limited to in-frame rearrangements. Some clones are lacking; in checked studies, under half of them reflect an unresolved V gene, and why the rest are absent is not known. The DNA gave D and trimming, while V, J and clone size come from that table. The sample data list tens of thousands of clones, and about 88% of these were observed just once. The top ten hold about 9.6% of the sample.

As to this clone: It has no known antigen specificity. One base away there is no much larger clone; base qualities are not given.

The rearranged segments are TRBV5-1 and TRBJ1-2; the D gene cannot be resolved reliably. The sample was peripheral blood, taken 28 days after the second AZD1222 dose. The source of this sequence is an adult who received the AZD1222 COVID-19 vaccine. The DNA sequence follows: TGCGCCAGCAGCCCCGAAGGACGGAGCTATGGCTACACCTTC. The encoded protein is CASSPEGRSYGYTF.